This TCR beta chain came from a study of vaccination and CD4 T cells after COVID-19 (dated by TCRdb to 2021 to 2024). About the study as a whole: Convalescent patients had a positive SARS-CoV-2 result on nasal swab PCR, and of these patients, several had mild disease and one had severe disease. Six males and four females were included in the convalescent cohort, with two Hispanic individuals, seven Caucasians, two Asians and one multiracial person represented. Each participant got two doses of either the Pfizer-BioNTech BNT162b2 vaccine (n=8) or the Moderna mRNA-1273 vaccine (n=2). Post-COVID blood samples were collected from convalescent patients a median of around 100 days after diagnosis, with a range of about 30 to 170 days. Post-vaccine blood samples were collected a median of around 10 weeks after the second vaccine dose, ranging from about 14 to 241 days. For stimulating the cultures, overlapping spike peptide pools were used, derived from SARS-CoV-2 as well as from the common cold coronaviruses HCoV-NL63, HCoV-OC43 and HCoV-229E. Control cultures used a CEFX viral epitope pool as positive control, an HIV-1 Nef peptide pool as negative control, or no peptide. In ten to eleven COVID-19 convalescent patients and 4 infection-naive healthy vaccine recipients, the spike-specific CD4+ TCR repertoire before mRNA vaccination was compared with the repertoire after mRNA vaccination.

Sequences SGHTA (CDR1) and FQGNSA (CDR2) are obtained from the germline V gene. The CDR3 numbers 14 residues from cysteine through phenylalanine. Only CDR3 DNA remains: 42 bases, in frame from the first base. V is pared back by 1 base and J by 0 bases, with 5 bases lying between the germline termini. Comment on this clonotype: It lacks a known antigen. No base qualities exist here, and no much larger clone lies one base off it.

Results and caveats for the whole study, not just this receptor: Of the vaccine-specific clones found in convalescent patients, nearly all (304 of 307) were mono-reactive for SARS-CoV-2 spike instead of being cross-reactive with common cold coronaviruses. The median count of SARS-CoV-2-reactive clonotypes went up from 20 to 25 after infection to some 38 after vaccination, although the change was not significant. In convalescent patients, a median 86.3% of post-vaccine SARS-CoV-2-reactive clones were detected only after vaccination, and vaccine-specific priming was suggested by this finding. Relatively few convalescent patients were included in the study, and early timepoints after natural infection were not analyzed.

Preparation of the library involved PCR. TCR sequencing of DNA from cultured CD4+ T cells used the Oncomine TCR Beta short-read assay at the Johns Hopkins FTIC core. Genomic DNA was extracted from the cultured CD4+ T cells with the QIAamp micro DNA kit. The Oncomine TCR Beta libraries from cultured CD4+ T cells were pooled using unique dual indexes and then sequenced on an Illumina iSeq 100. As for the authors' bioinformatics: Non-productive sequences were removed, and CDR3s not starting with C, not ending with F or W, or shorter than 7 amino acids were discarded. The MANAFEST web application identified antigen-specific clonotypes by comparing peptide-stimulated wells against reference wells and other culture wells. An FDR below 0.05, an odds ratio above 5, and a productive frequency above 0.1% in at least two of three replicate wells were required for clones to be considered positive. Cross-reactive clonotypes were defined as significantly expanded in both SARS-CoV-2 spike wells and at least one common cold coronavirus spike condition. Similarity between CDR3 sequences was evaluated in R version 3.6.1 using Levenshtein distances (stringdist) and unrooted phylogenetic trees (ape). TCRdb applied fastp at Q25 and MiXCR to the public reads, then kept only in-frame beta chains. One record per CDR3 amino acid sequence lists the most common genes and DNA. The V and J calls follow TCRdb's processing rather than the paper's. The sample records about 21,000 distinct CDR3 sequences, about 39% of which are singletons. The ten largest clones take up about 5% of the sample.

The treatment or condition tag for this specimen amounts to: approximately nine-day PBMC culture with coronavirus spike peptide pools or control peptides (ViraFEST assay). The ViraFEST assay, used in the study, expanded antigen-specific T cells with peptide pools and then identified the expanded clonotypes through TCR sequencing. Positive SARS-CoV-2 PCR tests in the convalescent patients dated from March to December 2020, before Alpha, Beta and Delta variants emerged in the United States. Each well held two million PBMCs cultured with about 9.8 ug/ml peptide pools in IMDM containing roughly 4.7% human AB serum and 9.5 to 10 IU/ml IL-2. On days 3 and 7, half of the culture medium was replaced with fresh IL-2-containing medium. Once the cells had been in culture for over nine days, the EasySep CD4+ T cell isolation kit was used to isolate CD4+ T cells by negative selection. PBMCs were separated from whole blood using Ficoll-Paque Plus gradient centrifugation and then either used fresh or cryopreserved at -140C. In general, triplicate wells were set up for every culture condition.

The receptor was derived from a human donor who had recovered from COVID-19. The sample here was CD4+ T cells from blood, cultured in vitro, taken before SARS-CoV-2 vaccination. Rearrangement joined TRBV7-2 to TRBJ2-3, with the D gene too uncertain to name. The CDR3 has the sequence CASSLGASTDTQYF. The nucleotides read TGTGCCAGCAGCTTAGGGGCCAGCACAGATACGCAGTATTTT.